The clone carrying this TCR beta chain appeared a few times. TCRdb passed the reads through MiXCR, listing each CDR3 protein once. The sample has about 100,000 distinct CDR3 sequences; about a third are singletons. The record originates from a study of type 1 regulatory T cells. At the level of the study: T-allo10 is a Tr1-enriched, alloantigen-specific CD4 T cell product made in vitro.

The germline V gene encodes CDR1 DFQATT and CDR2 SNEGSKA (reference sequence). With V trimmed by 2 bases and J by 4 bases, 5 bases remained unmatched. There are 14 residues in the CDR3. This chain connects TRBV20-1 to TRBJ2-3; 8 nucleotides match TRBD2. This clonotype was obtained from a human donor in good health. Material for sequencing was CD4+ T cells, either the whole sample or a sorted fraction (not recorded which). The CDR3 sequence: CSARLAGLPDTQYF. The CDR3 nucleotides are TGCAGTGCTAGATTAGCGGGGCTACCAGATACGCAGTATTTT.